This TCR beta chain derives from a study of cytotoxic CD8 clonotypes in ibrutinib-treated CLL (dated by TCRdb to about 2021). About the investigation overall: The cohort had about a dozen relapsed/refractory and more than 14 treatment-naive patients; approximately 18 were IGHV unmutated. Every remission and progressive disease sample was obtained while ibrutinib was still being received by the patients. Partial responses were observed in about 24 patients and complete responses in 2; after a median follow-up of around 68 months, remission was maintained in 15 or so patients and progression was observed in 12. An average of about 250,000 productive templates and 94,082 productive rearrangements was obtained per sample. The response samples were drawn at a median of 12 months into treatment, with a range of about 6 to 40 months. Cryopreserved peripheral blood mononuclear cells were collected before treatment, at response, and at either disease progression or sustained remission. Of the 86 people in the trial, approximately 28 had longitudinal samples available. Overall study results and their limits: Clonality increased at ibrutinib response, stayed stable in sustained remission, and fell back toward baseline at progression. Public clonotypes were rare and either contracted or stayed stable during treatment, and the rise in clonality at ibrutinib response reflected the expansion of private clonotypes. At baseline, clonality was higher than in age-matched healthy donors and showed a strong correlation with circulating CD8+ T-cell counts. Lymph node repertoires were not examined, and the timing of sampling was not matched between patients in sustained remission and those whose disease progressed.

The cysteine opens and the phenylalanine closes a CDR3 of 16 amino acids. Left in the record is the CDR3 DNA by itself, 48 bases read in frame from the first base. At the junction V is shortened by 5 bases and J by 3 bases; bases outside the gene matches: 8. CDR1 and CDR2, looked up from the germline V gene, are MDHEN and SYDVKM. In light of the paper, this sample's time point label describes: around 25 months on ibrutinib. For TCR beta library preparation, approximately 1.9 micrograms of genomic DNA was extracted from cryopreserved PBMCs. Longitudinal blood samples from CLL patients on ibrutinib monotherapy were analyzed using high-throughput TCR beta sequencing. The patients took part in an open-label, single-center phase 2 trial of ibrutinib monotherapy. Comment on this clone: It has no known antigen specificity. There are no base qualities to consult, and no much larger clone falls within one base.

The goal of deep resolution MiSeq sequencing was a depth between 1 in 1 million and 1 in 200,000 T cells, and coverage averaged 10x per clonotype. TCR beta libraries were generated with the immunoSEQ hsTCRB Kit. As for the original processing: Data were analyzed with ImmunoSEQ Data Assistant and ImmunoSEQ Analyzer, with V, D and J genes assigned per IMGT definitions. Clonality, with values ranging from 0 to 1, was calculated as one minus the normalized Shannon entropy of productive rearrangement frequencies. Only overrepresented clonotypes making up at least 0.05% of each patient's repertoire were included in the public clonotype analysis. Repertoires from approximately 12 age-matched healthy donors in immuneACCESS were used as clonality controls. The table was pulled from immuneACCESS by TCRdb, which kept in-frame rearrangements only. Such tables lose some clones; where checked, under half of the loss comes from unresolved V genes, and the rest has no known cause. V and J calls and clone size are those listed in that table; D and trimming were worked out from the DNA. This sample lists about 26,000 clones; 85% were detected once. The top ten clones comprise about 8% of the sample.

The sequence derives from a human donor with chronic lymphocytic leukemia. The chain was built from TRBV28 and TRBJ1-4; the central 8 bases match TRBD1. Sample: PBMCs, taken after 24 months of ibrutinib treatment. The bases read TGTGCCAGCAGTATCTCAGGGGGCCTGGCTAATGAAAAACTGTTTTTT. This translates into CASSISGGLANEKLFF. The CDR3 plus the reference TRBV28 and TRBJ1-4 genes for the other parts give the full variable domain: DVKVTQSSRYLVKRTGEKVFLECVQDMDHENMFWYRQDPGLGLRLIYFSYDVKMKEKGDIPEGYSVSREKKERFSLILESASTNQTSMYLCASSISGGLANEKLFFGSGTQLSVL.